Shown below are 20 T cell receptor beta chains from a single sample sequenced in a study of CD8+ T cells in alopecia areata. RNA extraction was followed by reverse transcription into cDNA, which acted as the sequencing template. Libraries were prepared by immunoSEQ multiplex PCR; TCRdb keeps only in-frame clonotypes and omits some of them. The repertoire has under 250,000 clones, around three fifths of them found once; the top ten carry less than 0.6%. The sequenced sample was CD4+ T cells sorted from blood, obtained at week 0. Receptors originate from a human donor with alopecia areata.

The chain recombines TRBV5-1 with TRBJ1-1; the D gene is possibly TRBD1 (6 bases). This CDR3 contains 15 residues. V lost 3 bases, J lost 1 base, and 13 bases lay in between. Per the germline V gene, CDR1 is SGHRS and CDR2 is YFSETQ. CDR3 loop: CASSSRGGKNTEAFF. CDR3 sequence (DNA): TGCGCCAGCAGCTCCAGGGGAGGTAAGAACACTGAAGCTTTCTTT.

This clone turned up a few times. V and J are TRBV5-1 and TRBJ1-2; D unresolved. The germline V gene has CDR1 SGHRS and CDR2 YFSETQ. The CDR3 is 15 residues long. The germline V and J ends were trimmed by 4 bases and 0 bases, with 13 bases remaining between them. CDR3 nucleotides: TGCGCCAGCAGCCCGACGCTTCGGTCTAACTATGGCTACACCTTC. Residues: CASSPTLRSNYGYTF.

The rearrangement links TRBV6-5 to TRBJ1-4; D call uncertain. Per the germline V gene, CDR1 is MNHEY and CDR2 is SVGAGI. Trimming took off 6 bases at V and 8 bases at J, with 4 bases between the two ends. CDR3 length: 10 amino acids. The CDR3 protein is CASRGEKLFF. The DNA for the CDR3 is TGTGCCAGCAGGGGGGAAAAACTGTTTTTT.

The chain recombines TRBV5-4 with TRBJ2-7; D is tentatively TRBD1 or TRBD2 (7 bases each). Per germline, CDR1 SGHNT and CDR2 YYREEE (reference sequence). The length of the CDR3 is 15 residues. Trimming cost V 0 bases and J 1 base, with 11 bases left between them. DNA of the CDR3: TGTGCCAGCAGCTTGGCGGGGGGACAGTCCTACGAGCAGTACTTC. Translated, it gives CASSLAGGQSYEQYF.

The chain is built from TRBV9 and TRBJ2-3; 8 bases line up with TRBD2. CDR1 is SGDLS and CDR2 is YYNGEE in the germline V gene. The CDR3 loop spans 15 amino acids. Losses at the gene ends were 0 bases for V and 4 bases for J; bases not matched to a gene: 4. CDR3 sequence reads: CASSVVPAGADTQYF. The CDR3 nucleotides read TGTGCCAGCAGCGTAGTGCCAGCGGGAGCAGATACGCAGTATTTT.

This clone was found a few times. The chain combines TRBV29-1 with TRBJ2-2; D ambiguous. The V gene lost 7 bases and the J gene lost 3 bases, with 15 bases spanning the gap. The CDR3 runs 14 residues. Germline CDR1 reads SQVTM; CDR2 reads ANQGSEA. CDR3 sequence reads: CSARRLKDTGELFF. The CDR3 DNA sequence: TGCAGCGCTCGACGGCTTAAAGACACCGGGGAGCTGTTTTTT.

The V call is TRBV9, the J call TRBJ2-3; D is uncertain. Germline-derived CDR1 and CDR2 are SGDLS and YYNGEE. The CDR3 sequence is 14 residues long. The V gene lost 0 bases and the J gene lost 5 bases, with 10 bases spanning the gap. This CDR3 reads CASSVGPPKDTQYF. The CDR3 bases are TGTGCCAGCAGCGTAGGACCTCCGAAAGATACGCAGTATTTT.

CDR3 in amino acids: CAWRAGPNTGELFF. The DNA of the CDR3 is TGTGCCTGGAGGGCGGGACCGAACACCGGGGAGCTGTTTTTT. This chain uses TRBV30 with TRBJ2-2; TRBD2 is a possible D gene (6 bases). V lost 3 bases and J lost 0, with 8 bases in between. CDR1 and CDR2 from the germline V gene are GTSNPN and SVGIG (reference sequence). The CDR3 runs to 14 residues.

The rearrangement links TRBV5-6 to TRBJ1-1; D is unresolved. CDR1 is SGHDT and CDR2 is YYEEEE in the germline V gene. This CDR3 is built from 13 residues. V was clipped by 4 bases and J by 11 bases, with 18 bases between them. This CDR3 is CASSRRLLTAAFF. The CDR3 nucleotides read TGTGCCAGCAGCCGCCGACTCTTAACGGCGGCTTTCTTT.

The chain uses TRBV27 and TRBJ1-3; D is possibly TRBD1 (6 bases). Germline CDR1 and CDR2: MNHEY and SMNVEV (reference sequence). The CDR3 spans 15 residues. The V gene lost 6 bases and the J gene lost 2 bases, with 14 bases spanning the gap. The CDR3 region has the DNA TGTGCCAGCAGACAACCAGGGGAACCTGGAAACACCATATATTTT. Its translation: CASRQPGEPGNTIYF.

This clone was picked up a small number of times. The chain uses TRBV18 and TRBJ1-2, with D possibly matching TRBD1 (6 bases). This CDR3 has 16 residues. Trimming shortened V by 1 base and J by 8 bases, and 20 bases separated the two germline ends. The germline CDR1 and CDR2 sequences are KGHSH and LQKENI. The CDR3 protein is CASSPRARQGFYGYTF. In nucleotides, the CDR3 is TGTGCCAGCTCACCACGGGCACGTCAGGGGTTCTACGGCTACACCTTC.

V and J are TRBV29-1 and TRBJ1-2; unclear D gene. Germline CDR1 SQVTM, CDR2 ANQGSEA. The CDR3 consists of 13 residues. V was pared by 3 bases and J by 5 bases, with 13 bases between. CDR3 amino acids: CSVDYGRVYGYTF. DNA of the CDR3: TGCAGCGTTGACTACGGCCGGGTTTATGGCTACACCTTC.

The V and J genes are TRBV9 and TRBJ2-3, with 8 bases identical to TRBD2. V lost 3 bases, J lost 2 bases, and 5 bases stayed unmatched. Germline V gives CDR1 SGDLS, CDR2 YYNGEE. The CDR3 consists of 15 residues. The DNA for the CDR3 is TGTGCCAGCAGCGCACGCGGGAGGACCACAGATACGCAGTATTTT. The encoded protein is CASSARGRTTDTQYF.

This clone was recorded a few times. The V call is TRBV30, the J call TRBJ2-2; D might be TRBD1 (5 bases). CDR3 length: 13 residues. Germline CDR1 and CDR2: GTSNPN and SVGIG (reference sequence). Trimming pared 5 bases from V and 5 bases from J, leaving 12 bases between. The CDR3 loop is CAWARQTTGELFF. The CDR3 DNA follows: TGTGCCTGGGCCCGACAGACGACCGGGGAGCTGTTTTTT.

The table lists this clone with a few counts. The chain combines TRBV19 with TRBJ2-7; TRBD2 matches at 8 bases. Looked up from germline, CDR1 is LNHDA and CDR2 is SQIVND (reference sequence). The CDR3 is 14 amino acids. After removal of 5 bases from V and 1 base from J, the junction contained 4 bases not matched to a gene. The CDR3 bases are TGTGCCAGTAGTCCGGCGGGGGGTTCCTACGAGCAGTACTTC. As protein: CASSPAGGSYEQYF.

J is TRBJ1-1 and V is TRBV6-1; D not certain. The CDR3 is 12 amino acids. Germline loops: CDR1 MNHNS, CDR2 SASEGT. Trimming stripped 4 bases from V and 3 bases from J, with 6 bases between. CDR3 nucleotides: TGTGCCAGCAGTGGGGGAGACACTGAAGCTTTCTTT. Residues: CASSGGDTEAFF.

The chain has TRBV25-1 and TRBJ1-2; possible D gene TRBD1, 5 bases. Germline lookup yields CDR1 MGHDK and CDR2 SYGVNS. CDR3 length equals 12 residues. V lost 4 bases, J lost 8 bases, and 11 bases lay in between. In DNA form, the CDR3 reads TGTGCCAGCAGTGCAGAGGGGATGGGCTACACCTTC. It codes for CASSAEGMGYTF.

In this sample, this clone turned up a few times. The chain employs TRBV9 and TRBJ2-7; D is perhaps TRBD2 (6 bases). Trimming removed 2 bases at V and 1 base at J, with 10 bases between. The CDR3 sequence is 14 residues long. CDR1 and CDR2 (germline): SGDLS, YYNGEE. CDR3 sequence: CASSVVGGSYEQYF. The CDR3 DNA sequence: TGTGCCAGCAGCGTGGTGGGAGGATCCTACGAGCAGTACTTC.

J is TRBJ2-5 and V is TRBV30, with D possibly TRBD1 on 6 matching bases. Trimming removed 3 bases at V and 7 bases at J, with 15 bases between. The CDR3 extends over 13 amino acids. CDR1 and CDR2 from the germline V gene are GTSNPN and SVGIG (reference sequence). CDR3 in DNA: TGTGCCTGGAGCCAGGGGCGGTTAGGGACCCAGTACTTC. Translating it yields CAWSQGRLGTQYF.

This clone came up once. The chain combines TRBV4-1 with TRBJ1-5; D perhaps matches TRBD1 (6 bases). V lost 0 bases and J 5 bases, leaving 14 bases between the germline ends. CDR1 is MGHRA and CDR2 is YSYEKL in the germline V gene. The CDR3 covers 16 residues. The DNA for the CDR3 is TGCGCCAGCAGCCAAGATTCCGGACAGATCCATCAGCCCCAGCATTTT. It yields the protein CASSQDSGQIHQPQHF.